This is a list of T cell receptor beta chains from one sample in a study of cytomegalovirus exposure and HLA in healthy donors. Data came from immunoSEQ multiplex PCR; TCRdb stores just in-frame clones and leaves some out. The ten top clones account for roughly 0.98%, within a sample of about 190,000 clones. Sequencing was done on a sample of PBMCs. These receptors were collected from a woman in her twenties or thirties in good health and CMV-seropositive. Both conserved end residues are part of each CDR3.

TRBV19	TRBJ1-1	CASNSRRGEDTEAFF
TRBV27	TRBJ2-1	CASSLQAGTGYNEQFF
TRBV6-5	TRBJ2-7	CASSYKGLTTYEQYF
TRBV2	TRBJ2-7	CASMGPTSEQYF
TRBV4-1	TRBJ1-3	CASSQGGLLSGNTIYF
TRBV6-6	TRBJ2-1	CASGYGTDNEQFF
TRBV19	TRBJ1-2	CASSRGDPLYGYTF
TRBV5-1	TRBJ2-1	CASSLLLAGVDEQFF
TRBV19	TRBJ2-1	CASSILGGLSYNEQFF
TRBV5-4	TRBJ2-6	CASSPGTGGRGANVLTF
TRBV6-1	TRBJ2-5	CASSESSSGGALETQYF
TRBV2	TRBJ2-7	CASSRSGTGVYEQYF
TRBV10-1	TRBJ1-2	CASSELMTGGYTF
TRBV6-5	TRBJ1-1	CASRVDTNTEAFF
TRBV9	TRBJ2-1	CASRPGTGSYNEQFF
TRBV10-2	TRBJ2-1	CASSGQSYNEQFF
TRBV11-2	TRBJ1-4	CASSFYEKLFF
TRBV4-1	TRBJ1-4	CASSRTGALGEKLFF
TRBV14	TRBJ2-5	CASSQGGSGGETQYF
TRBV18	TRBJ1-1	CASSPTQGNTEAFF
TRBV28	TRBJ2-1	CASSLRRYNEQFF
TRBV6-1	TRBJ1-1	CASSVDRYPGAEAFF
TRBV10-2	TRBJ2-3	CASEGAGTDTQYF
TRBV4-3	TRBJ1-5	CASSLEVYSNQPQHF